The subject of this entry is one T cell receptor beta chain. Its specificity is not known. The table came from immunoSEQ multiplex PCR; TCRdb's copy has only in-frame clones and leaves some out. Among about 97,000 clones listed, 75% to 95% were seen once. This entry belongs to a study of graft-versus-host responses after intestinal transplantation. For the study at large: Recipients obtained multivisceral, liver-intestinal, or isolated intestinal transplants. Recipients were all induced with anti-thymocyte globulin, then given tacrolimus and steroids for around three years.

CDR1 is SGDLS and CDR2 is YYNGEE in the germline V gene. The CDR3 consists of 15 residues. Trimming left V 4 bases short and J 6 bases short, with 19 bases between. Study-level points and caveats: Subjects displaying graft-donor T cell macrochimerism possessed elevated graft-versus-host to host-versus-graft clonal ratios inside allografts.

Sample: PBMCs, taken approximately 420 days after intestinal transplant. This sequence was found in a human patient who received an intestinal transplant, so some T cells may come from the graft donor. The chain has TRBV9 and TRBJ1-2; weak D call: TRBD1 (6 bases). CDR3 sequence (DNA): TGTGCCAGCAGCCCGAGGGGGGGGGCTATGGATGGCTACACCTTC. Translation gives CASSPRGGAMDGYTF. The full variable domain, its missing parts supplied by reference TRBV9 and TRBJ1-2, is DSGVTQTPKHLITATGQRVTLRCSPRSGDLSVYWYQQSLDQGLQFLIQYYNGEERAKGNILERFSAQQFPDLHSELNLSSLELGDSALYFCASSPRGGAMDGYTFGSGTRLTVV.